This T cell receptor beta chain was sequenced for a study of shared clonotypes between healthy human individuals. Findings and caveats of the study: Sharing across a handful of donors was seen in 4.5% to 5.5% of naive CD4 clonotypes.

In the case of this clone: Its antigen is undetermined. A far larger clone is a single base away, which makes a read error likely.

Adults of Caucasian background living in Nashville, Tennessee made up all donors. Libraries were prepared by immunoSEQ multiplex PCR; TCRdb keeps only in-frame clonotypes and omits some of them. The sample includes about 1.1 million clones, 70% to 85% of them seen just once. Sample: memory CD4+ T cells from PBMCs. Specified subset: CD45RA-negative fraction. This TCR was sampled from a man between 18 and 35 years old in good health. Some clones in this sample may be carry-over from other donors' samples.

CDR3 amino acids: CSVNRGSGNAIYF. The CDR3 DNA follows: TGCAGCGTTAACAGGGGCTCTGGAAACGCCATATATTTT. V and J are TRBV29-1 and TRBJ1-3, with 7 bases fitting TRBD1. Germline CDR1 SQVTM, CDR2 ANQGSEA. This CDR3 is 13 amino acids long. Full variable domain (rest looked up from reference TRBV29-1 and TRBJ1-3): SAVISQKPSRDICQRGTSLTIQCQVDSQVTMMFWYRQQPGQSLTLIATANQGSEATYESGFVIDKFPISRPNLTFSTLTVSNMSPEDSSIYLCSVNRGSGNAIYFGEGSWLTVV.